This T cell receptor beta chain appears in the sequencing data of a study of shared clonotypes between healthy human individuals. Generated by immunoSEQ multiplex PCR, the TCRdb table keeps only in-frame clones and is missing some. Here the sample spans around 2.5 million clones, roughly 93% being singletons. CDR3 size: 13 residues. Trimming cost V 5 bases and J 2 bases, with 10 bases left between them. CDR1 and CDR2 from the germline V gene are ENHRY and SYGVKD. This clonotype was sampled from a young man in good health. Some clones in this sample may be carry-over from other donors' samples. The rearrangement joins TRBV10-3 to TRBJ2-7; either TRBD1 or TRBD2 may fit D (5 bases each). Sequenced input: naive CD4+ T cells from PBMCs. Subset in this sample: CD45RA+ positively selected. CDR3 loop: CAISRDATYEQYF. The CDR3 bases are TGTGCCATCAGTCGGGACGCCACCTACGAGCAGTACTTC.